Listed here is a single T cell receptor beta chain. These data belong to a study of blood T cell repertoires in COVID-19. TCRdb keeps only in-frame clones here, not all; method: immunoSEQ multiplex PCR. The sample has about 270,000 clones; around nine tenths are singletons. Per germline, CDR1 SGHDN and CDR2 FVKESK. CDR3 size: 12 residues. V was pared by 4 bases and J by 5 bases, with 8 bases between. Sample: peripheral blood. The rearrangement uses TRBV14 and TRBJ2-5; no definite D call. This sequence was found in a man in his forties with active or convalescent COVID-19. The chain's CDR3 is CASSPNMETQYF. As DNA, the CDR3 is TGTGCCAGCAGCCCAAACATGGAGACCCAGTACTTC.